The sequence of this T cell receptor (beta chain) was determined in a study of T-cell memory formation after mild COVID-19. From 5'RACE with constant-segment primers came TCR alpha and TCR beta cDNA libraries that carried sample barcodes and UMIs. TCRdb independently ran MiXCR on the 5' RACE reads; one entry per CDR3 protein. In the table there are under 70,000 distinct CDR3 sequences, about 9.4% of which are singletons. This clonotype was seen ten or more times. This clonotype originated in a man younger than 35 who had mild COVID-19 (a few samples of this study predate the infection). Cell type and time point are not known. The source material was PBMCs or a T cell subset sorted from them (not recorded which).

CDR3 coding DNA: TGCGCCAGCTCCACGGGGGCAGATACGCAGTATTTT. This translates into CASSTGADTQYF. This chain connects TRBV10-2 to TRBJ2-3; tentative D call: TRBD2 (6 bases). Trimming took 8 bases from V and 4 from J, leaving 10 bases between them. Germline CDR1 is WSHSY and CDR2 is SAAADI. CDR3 length: 12 residues.